A selection of T cell receptor beta chains follows, all from one sample in a study of OX40 agonist ivuxolimab in advanced cancers. Repertoires were generated with immunoSEQ multiplex PCR, while TCRdb's copy carries only in-frame clones and drops some. The sample has approximately 110,000 clones, approximately 90% seen once. Sequenced here: CD4+ or CD8+ T cells sorted from blood, sampled in a trial of the OX40 agonist ivuxolimab. The receptor source for this set is an adult with an advanced solid tumor such as melanoma, head and neck, liver or kidney cancer. Both conserved end residues are part of each CDR3. Fields, in order: D gene, V gene, J gene, clone size, CDR3 protein, CDR3 DNA. A D gene is named only where the DNA matches it firmly. Expanded clones get a size class; other rows say once, few or many, or leave the size out.

D: -
V: TRBV4-3
J: TRBJ2-1
size: -
CDR3: CASSQDRDNEQFF
DNA: TGCGCCAGCAGCCAAGATCGGGACAATGAGCAGTTCTTC

D: -
V: TRBV29-1
J: TRBJ1-1
size: -
CDR3: CSAEGPRNTEAFF
DNA: TGCAGCGCCGAAGGGCCCAGGAACACTGAAGCTTTCTTT

D: -
V: TRBV19
J: TRBJ2-7
size: -
CDR3: CASSIDSGVLYEQYF
DNA: TGTGCCAGTAGTATTGACTCAGGGGTCCTCTACGAGCAGTACTTC

D: -
V: TRBV19
J: TRBJ1-1
size: -
CDR3: CASSNHPAANTEAFF
DNA: TGTGCCAGTAGTAATCACCCAGCAGCGAACACTGAAGCTTTCTTT

D: -
V: TRBV7-8
J: TRBJ1-2
size: -
CDR3: CASSFTGLAVRANYGYTF
DNA: TGTGCCAGCAGCTTCACAGGGTTAGCCGTGCGAGCTAACTATGGCTACACCTTC

D: -
V: TRBV7-3
J: TRBJ2-7
size: once
CDR3: CASSFVGYEQYF
DNA: TGTGCCAGCAGCTTTGTCGGCTACGAGCAGTACTTC

D: -
V: TRBV5-1
J: TRBJ2-3
size: -
CDR3: CASSQDPSSADTQYF
DNA: TGCGCCAGCAGCCAGGACCCCTCTTCCGCAGATACGCAGTATTTT

D: -
V: TRBV14
J: TRBJ1-1
size: -
CDR3: CASSHWGLTEAFF
DNA: TGTGCCAGCAGCCATTGGGGGCTCACTGAAGCTTTCTTT

D: -
V: TRBV9
J: TRBJ1-1
size: -
CDR3: CASSPGLPNTEAFF
DNA: TGTGCCAGCAGCCCAGGACTTCCGAACACTGAAGCTTTCTTT

D: -
V: TRBV7-2
J: TRBJ2-3
size: -
CDR3: CASSLAGPRTDTQYF
DNA: TGTGCCAGCAGCTTGGCAGGGCCGCGAACAGATACGCAGTATTTT

D: -
V: TRBV2
J: TRBJ1-2
size: few
CDR3: CASDRRSNYGYTF
DNA: TGTGCCAGCGATCGTAGATCTAACTATGGCTACACCTTC

D: -
V: TRBV19
J: TRBJ1-2
size: -
CDR3: CASSIAEGGYTF
DNA: TGTGCCAGTAGTATAGCTGAGGGTGGCTACACCTTC

D: TRBD1
V: TRBV28
J: TRBJ1-5
size: -
CDR3: CASSLFGRGTGGNSNQPQHF
DNA: TGTGCCAGCAGTTTATTCGGGCGGGGCACAGGGGGGAATAGCAATCAGCCCCAGCATTTT

D: -
V: TRBV5-1
J: TRBJ1-2
size: -
CDR3: CASSWGSKDGYTF
DNA: TGCGCCAGCAGCTGGGGATCCAAGGATGGCTACACCTTC

D: -
V: TRBV7-8
J: TRBJ1-2
size: -
CDR3: CASSLGVSSYTF
DNA: TGTGCCAGCAGCCTTGGGGTCTCCAGCTACACCTTC

D: TRBD2
V: TRBV5-8
J: TRBJ2-3
size: -
CDR3: CASSLGLAWSDTQYF
DNA: TGTGCCAGCAGCTTGGGACTAGCTTGGTCAGATACGCAGTATTTT

D: TRBD1
V: TRBV11-2
J: TRBJ2-7
size: few
CDR3: CASSLVSPGGYEQYF
DNA: TGTGCCAGCAGCTTAGTGTCCCCAGGGGGCTACGAGCAGTACTTC

D: TRBD1
V: TRBV4-3
J: TRBJ1-1
size: -
CDR3: CASSPSPIQGVAEAFF
DNA: TGCGCCAGCAGCCCTAGCCCCATACAGGGGGTGGCTGAAGCTTTCTTT

D: -
V: TRBV5-1
J: TRBJ1-1
size: -
CDR3: CASSLIGNTEAFF
DNA: TGCGCCAGCAGCTTGATTGGGAACACTGAAGCTTTCTTT

D: TRBD2
V: TRBV28
J: TRBJ2-1
size: -
CDR3: CASSLAGGPYNEQFF
DNA: TGTGCCAGCAGTCTAGCGGGAGGGCCGTACAATGAGCAGTTCTTC

D: TRBD1
V: TRBV6-6
J: TRBJ1-2
size: -
CDR3: CASRLGQGAPGYGYTF
DNA: TGTGCCAGCAGATTGGGACAGGGGGCGCCTGGCTATGGCTACACCTTC

D: -
V: TRBV9
J: TRBJ1-3
size: -
CDR3: CASSPNGGPGNTIYF
DNA: TGTGCCAGCAGCCCCAATGGGGGCCCTGGAAACACCATATATTTT

D: TRBD2
V: TRBV6-1
J: TRBJ2-1
size: -
CDR3: CASSAGTSGSNEQFF
DNA: TGTGCCAGCAGTGCGGGGACTAGCGGGAGCAATGAGCAGTTCTTC

D: -
V: TRBV7-6
J: TRBJ2-1
size: -
CDR3: CASKQGTYNEQFF
DNA: TGTGCCAGCAAGCAGGGCACCTACAATGAGCAGTTCTTC

D: -
V: TRBV28
J: TRBJ1-2
size: few
CDR3: CASRQGGQGYTF
DNA: TGTGCCAGCCGCCAAGGGGGGCAGGGCTACACCTTC

D: -
V: TRBV6-5
J: TRBJ2-1
size: -
CDR3: CASSSPGTSFYNEQFF
DNA: TGTGCCAGCAGTTCCCCCGGCACTAGCTTTTACAATGAGCAGTTCTTC

D: TRBD1
V: TRBV11-3
J: TRBJ1-1
size: -
CDR3: CASSSRDRGVTEAFF
DNA: TGTGCCAGCAGCTCCCGGGACAGGGGGGTGACTGAAGCTTTCTTT

D: TRBD1
V: TRBV5-1
J: TRBJ2-7
size: once
CDR3: CASSFLRDSGLYEQYF
DNA: TGCGCCAGCAGCTTCCTCCGGGACAGCGGCCTCTACGAGCAGTACTTC

D: -
V: TRBV27
J: TRBJ1-5
size: -
CDR3: CASSPSAQGTQPQHF
DNA: TGTGCCAGCAGTCCGTCGGCCCAAGGCACTCAGCCCCAGCATTTT

D: -
V: TRBV5-1
J: TRBJ2-3
size: -
CDR3: CASGGGFQGTADTQYF
DNA: TGCGCCAGCGGAGGGGGGTTCCAGGGGACGGCAGATACGCAGTATTTT

D: TRBD1
V: TRBV9
J: TRBJ2-7
size: -
CDR3: CASSNGQGKSYEQYF
DNA: TGTGCCAGCAGCAATGGACAGGGAAAGTCCTACGAGCAGTACTTC

D: -
V: TRBV4-1
J: TRBJ1-5
size: -
CDR3: CASSQESDRGNQPQHF
DNA: TGCGCCAGCAGCCAAGAGTCCGACAGAGGCAATCAGCCCCAGCATTTT

D: -
V: TRBV5-6
J: TRBJ2-5
size: -
CDR3: CASSLAAIQTQYF
DNA: TGTGCCAGCAGCTTGGCAGCCATCCAGACCCAGTACTTC